This T cell receptor beta chain came from a study of T cell repertoires in cytomegalovirus infection. Trimming took 2 bases from V and 5 from J, leaving 18 bases between them. The CDR3 totals 17 residues. Looked up from germline, CDR1 is SGHVT and CDR2 is SQSDAQ. TCRdb recomputed calls from the reads with MiXCR, one row per CDR3 protein. The table has approximately 150,000 distinct CDR3 sequences, under 8.5% seen once; the top ten hold approximately 18%. This clonotype was observed at least ten times. This chain joins TRBV7-4 and TRBJ1-4; D not certain. Sequenced sample: PBMCs. The TCR was taken from a human donor in good health (CMV status not recorded). Some clones in this sample may be carry-over from other donors' samples. The CDR3 DNA follows: TGTGCCAGCAGCTTAACGGCCACGTGGTGGAAAAATGAAAAACTGTTTTTT. Translating it yields CASSLTATWWKNEKLFF.